These 27 T cell receptor beta chains share one sample of origin, sequenced in a study of graft-versus-host responses after intestinal transplantation. Intraepithelial plus lamina propria lymphocytes were released by processing graft tissue. Assay used: immunoSEQ multiplex PCR; TCRdb lists only in-frame clones, some missing. This table has about 9,600 clones, about 76% appearing once. Sequences were derived from ileum tissue, sampled less than 480 days after intestinal transplantation. The source of these receptors is a human patient who received an intestinal transplant, so some T cells may come from the graft donor.

J is TRBJ2-7 and V is TRBV19; 8 positions agree with TRBD2. Trimming removed 6 bases from V and 3 bases from J; junction bases left unmatched: 13. From germline, CDR1 is LNHDA and CDR2 SQIVND (reference sequence). The CDR3 sequence is 16 residues long. The CDR3 loop reads CASSPYGREGYYEQYF. DNA for the CDR3: TGTGCCAGTAGCCCCTACGGGAGGGAGGGATACTACGAGCAGTACTTC.

This chain connects TRBV7-8 to TRBJ1-4; 9 nucleotides align to TRBD1. The length of the CDR3 is 15 residues. In germline, CDR1 is SGHVS, CDR2 FQNEAQ. The trim removed 4 bases at V and 0 bases at J, leaving 0 bases unmatched. The CDR3 DNA reads as TGTGCCAGCAGCTGGGACAGGGCAACTAATGAAAAACTGTTTTTT. Translated, it gives CASSWDRATNEKLFF. The complete variable domain, with remaining parts taken from reference TRBV7-8 and TRBJ1-4, reads GAGVSQSPRYKVAKRGQDVALRCDPISGHVSLFWYQQALGQGPEFLTYFQNEAQLDKSGLPSDRFFAERPEGSVSTLKIQRTQQEDSAVYLCASSWDRATNEKLFFGSGTQLSVL.

The chain recombines TRBV10-2 with TRBJ2-2; TRBD2 agrees at 11 bases. There are 16 residues in the CDR3. Germline values: CDR1 WSHSY, CDR2 SAAADI. V lost 7 bases to trimming and J lost 1 base; unmatched junction nucleotides: 5. CDR3 protein: CASTLAGGQNTGELFF. CDR3 coding DNA: TGCGCCAGCACCTTAGCGGGGGGGCAGAACACCGGGGAGCTGTTTTTT.

Comments on this clone: Other DNA sequences of this sample code for an identical CDR3. The chain is built from TRBV6-5 and TRBJ1-3, with TRBD1 identical over 9 bases. V trimming: 2 bases; J trimming: 2 bases; junction bases outside the gene matches: 1. The CDR3 totals 15 residues. Germline CDR1 is MNHEY and CDR2 is SVGAGI. The CDR3 here is CASSYTGGTGNTIYF. The CDR3 coding sequence is TGTGCCAGCAGTTACACAGGGGGCACTGGAAACACCATATATTTT.

This clone was counted between two and nine times. This chain uses TRBV11-1 with TRBJ1-2, with 8 bases lining up with TRBD1. CDR1 SGHAT and CDR2 FQDESV come from the germline V gene (reference sequence). V dropped 5 bases and J dropped 4; count of bases not matched to a gene: 9. The CDR3 length is 15 residues. Here the CDR3 reads CASSLGQGRSYGYTF. The CDR3 DNA is TGTGCCAGCAGCCTAGGACAGGGACGTAGCTATGGCTACACCTTC.

The chain couples TRBV2 to TRBJ1-2; D unclear. The V gene's germline CDR1 is SNHLY and CDR2 FYNNEI. Trimming took off 3 bases at V and 1 base at J, with 6 bases between the two ends. The CDR3 totals 13 residues. The CDR3 loop reads CASSEKFNYGYTF. In DNA, the CDR3 is TGTGCCAGCAGTGAGAAGTTTAACTATGGCTACACCTTC.

This clone was observed a few times. The chain uses TRBV6-1 and TRBJ2-7; D is tentatively TRBD1 or TRBD2 (5 bases each). The CDR3 extends over 15 amino acids. Between the trimmed V and J ends, which lost 6 bases and 5 bases, there was a span of 20 bases. Germline assignment: CDR1 MNHNS and CDR2 SASEGT. CDR3 in amino acids: CASSPRDLLGDEQYF. CDR3 DNA sequence: TGTGCCAGCAGCCCCAGGGACCTCTTAGGGGACGAGCAGTACTTC.

The V gene is TRBV6-1, the J gene TRBJ2-5, with a tentative D call TRBD2 (7 bases). This CDR3 has 15 residues. CDR1 and CDR2 (germline): MNHNS, SASEGT. Trimming left V 7 bases short and J 6 bases short, with 21 bases between. CDR3 in DNA: TGTGCCAGCACTCCCCTTAGGGGGGGCGCTCAGACCCAGTACTTC. Translation: CASTPLRGGAQTQYF.

In regard to this clone: A junction end diverges from the germline sequence, so it may reflect a read error. This chain links TRBV4-2 with TRBJ2-7; D call uncertain. There are 13 residues in the CDR3. CDR1 is LGHNA and CDR2 is YNFKEQ in the germline V gene. This chain's CDR3 is CASSQGPSHEQYF. The CDR3 nucleotides are TGTGCCAGCAGCCAGGGTCCCTCCCACGAGCAGTACTTC.

This chain uses TRBV6-5 with TRBJ1-5; D not resolved. Trimming stripped 0 bases from V and 3 bases from J, with 9 bases between. This CDR3 region has 15 residues. The germline V gene has CDR1 MNHEY and CDR2 SVGAGI. CDR3 DNA: TGTGCCAGCAGTTACTCGGCACATTACAATCAGCCCCAGCATTTT. This gives the protein CASSYSAHYNQPQHF.

CDR3 region: CASSQGSAGGRRIETQYF. In nucleotides, the CDR3 is TGCGCCAGCAGCCAAGGGTCGGCGGGGGGGCGCCGAATTGAGACCCAGTACTTC. The chain employs TRBV4-1 and TRBJ2-5; 9 bases are a match to TRBD2. Losses at the gene ends were 1 base for V and 5 bases for J; bases not matched to a gene: 14. Germline V lookup: CDR1 MGHRA, CDR2 YSYEKL. This CDR3 has 18 residues.

The chain has TRBV6-1 and TRBJ2-2; no clear D. The CDR3 contains 10 residues. The germline V and J ends were trimmed by 6 bases and 5 bases, with 1 base remaining between them. Germline CDR1 reads MNHNS; CDR2 reads SASEGT. The CDR3 is CASRTGELFF. In DNA, the CDR3 is TGTGCCAGCAGGACCGGGGAGCTGTTTTTT.

The chain recombines TRBV11-2 with TRBJ1-3; no clear D gene. This CDR3 comprises 14 residues. V lost 5 bases, J lost 0 bases, and 8 bases lay in between. Germline V lookup: CDR1 SGHAT, CDR2 FQNNGV. The CDR3 nucleotides are TGTGCCAGCAGCGAGATGAGCTCTGGAAACACCATATATTTT. It is translated as CASSEMSSGNTIYF.

V is TRBV30 and J is TRBJ1-5, with 7 bases lining up with TRBD1. CDR1 GTSNPN and CDR2 SVGIG come from the germline V gene (reference sequence). Trimming took 2 bases from V and 6 from J; bases not matched to a gene: 7. The length of the CDR3 is 14 residues. CDR3 nucleotides: TGTGCCTGGAGTAACACAGGGGTTATTCAGCCCCAGCATTTT. Translation: CAWSNTGVIQPQHF.

The rearrangement links TRBV6-1 to TRBJ1-1, with TRBD1 as a possible D gene (5 bases). There are 14 residues in the CDR3. Trimming removed 1 base at V and 6 bases at J, with 12 bases between. CDR1 and CDR2 from the germline V gene are MNHNS and SASEGT. CDR3 in amino acids: CASSEGFGGSEAFF. CDR3 nucleotide sequence: TGTGCCAGCAGTGAAGGGTTTGGGGGATCTGAAGCTTTCTTT.

This chain links TRBV15 with TRBJ2-5; tentatively, D is TRBD1 or TRBD2 (7 bases each). Germline V gene sequence: CDR1 LNHNV, CDR2 YYDKDF (reference sequence). This CDR3 has 15 residues. Trimming took off 4 bases at V and 1 base at J, with 13 bases between the two ends. CDR3 sequence: CATSNQGGGQETQYF. The CDR3 nucleotides read TGTGCCACCAGCAACCAGGGGGGGGGCCAAGAGACCCAGTACTTC.

The rearrangement links TRBV30 to TRBJ2-7; 7 bases match TRBD1. Germline CDR1 is GTSNPN and CDR2 is SVGIG (reference sequence). The CDR3 contains 12 residues. After removal of 7 bases from V and 2 bases from J, the junction contained 5 bases not matched to a gene. The CDR3 loop reads CAYKGAPYEQYF. The DNA for the CDR3 is TGTGCCTACAAGGGGGCACCCTACGAGCAGTACTTC.

Comment on this clone: Other DNA sequences from this sample encode an identical CDR3 as well. The rearrangement uses TRBV5-4 and TRBJ2-5; D possibly corresponds to TRBD2 (6 bases). The CDR3 runs 16 residues. V shed 4 bases and J shed 1 base, with 17 bases lying between them. Per the germline V gene, CDR1 is SGHNT and CDR2 is YYREEE (reference sequence). CDR3 protein: CASSPGGLAVQETQYF. CDR3 bases: TGTGCCAGCAGCCCGGGCGGATTAGCGGTCCAAGAGACCCAGTACTTC. Looking up the rest from reference TRBV5-4 and TRBJ2-5 gives the full variable domain: ETGVTQSPTHLIKTRGQQVTLRCSSQSGHNTVSWYQQALGQGPQFIFQYYREEENGRGNFPPRFSGLQFPNYSSELNVNALELDDSALYLCASSPGGLAVQETQYFGPGTRLLVL.

The sample holds a few counts of this clone. The gene calls are TRBV18 and TRBJ2-7; D unclear. Germline values: CDR1 KGHSH, CDR2 LQKENI. The CDR3 totals 15 residues. Between the trimmed V and J ends, which lost 2 bases and 0 bases, there was a span of 11 bases. The CDR3 protein is CASSPLQSSSYEQYF. The CDR3 bases are TGTGCCAGCTCACCATTACAGTCGAGCTCCTACGAGCAGTACTTC.

This rearrangement joins TRBV6-6 to TRBJ2-5; the D is unclear. Trimming pared 4 bases from V and 11 bases from J, leaving 14 bases between. Germline CDR1 reads MNHNY; CDR2 reads SVGAGI (reference sequence). The CDR3 is made up of 12 amino acids. CDR3 sequence reads: CASSFRRTEQYF. CDR3 DNA: TGTGCCAGCAGTTTCCGAAGGACGGAGCAGTACTTC.

The chain combines TRBV6-4 with TRBJ1-1; D is ambiguous. Germline V gene lookup returns CDR1 MRHNA and CDR2 SNTAGT. Deletions cut 8 bases from V and 0 bases from J, with 10 bases between. This CDR3 contains 13 residues. CDR3 DNA sequence: TGTGCCAGCCTCCTTGGGTTGAACACTGAAGCTTTCTTT. It yields the protein CASLLGLNTEAFF.

This rearrangement joins TRBV11-1 to TRBJ2-5, with D possibly TRBD1 on 5 matching bases. The CDR3 spans 12 residues. The V end lost 2 bases, the J end lost 5 bases, and 6 bases lay between the germline ends. In germline, CDR1 is SGHAT, CDR2 FQDESV (reference sequence). The CDR3 sequence: CASSLYRETQYF. The CDR3, as DNA: TGTGCCAGCAGCTTATACAGGGAGACCCAGTACTTC.

The chain has TRBV5-1 and TRBJ1-2; the match to TRBD1 covers 9 bases. Germline CDR1 and CDR2: SGHRS and YFSETQ. V shed 0 bases and J 6 bases; nucleotides not matched to a gene: 3. The CDR3 loop spans 14 amino acids. CDR3 sequence reads: CASSLVGDRDGYTF. The CDR3 DNA sequence: TGCGCCAGCAGCTTGGTAGGGGACAGGGATGGCTACACCTTC.

This clone was seen a single time. The chain employs TRBV5-1 and TRBJ2-5; either TRBD1 or TRBD2 may supply D (7 bases each). CDR1 and CDR2 (germline): SGHRS, YFSETQ. The CDR3 is made up of 16 amino acids. Trimming stripped 7 bases from V and 2 bases from J, with 21 bases between. The CDR3 bases are TGCGCCAGCCACAGGGGTCCCTTGGGGGGGCAAGAGACCCAGTACTTC. Protein product: CASHRGPLGGQETQYF.

Judged by abundance, this clone is large. The genes are TRBV5-6 and TRBJ1-2; weak D call: TRBD1 (5 bases). CDR1 SGHDT and CDR2 YYEEEE come from the germline V gene. This CDR3 region has 14 residues. The ends were cut back, 3 bases at V and 7 bases at J, with 16 bases in the middle. The CDR3 protein is CASSWGTAVSGYTF. The CDR3 nucleotides are TGTGCCAGCAGCTGGGGGACGGCGGTATCTGGCTACACCTTC.

The rearrangement uses TRBV9 and TRBJ2-1, with 9 bases aligning to TRBD1. CDR1 is SGDLS and CDR2 is YYNGEE in the germline V gene. Trimming removed 4 bases from V and 5 bases from J; junction bases left unmatched: 7. CDR3 length: 15 residues. The DNA of the CDR3 is TGTGCCAGCAGCCCATGGGACAGGGACCACAATGAGCAGTTCTTC. Residues: CASSPWDRDHNEQFF.

A single count supports this clone. This chain uses TRBV6-6 with TRBJ2-7, with 11 bases identical to TRBD2. V gave up 0 bases and J gave up 8 bases; unmatched junction bases: 6. The V gene's germline CDR1 is MNHNY and CDR2 SVGAGI (reference sequence). The CDR3 has 15 residues. The CDR3 loop is CASSYSYLAGGKQYF. DNA of the CDR3: TGTGCCAGCAGTTACTCTTACCTAGCGGGGGGCAAGCAGTACTTC.